The clone carrying this TCR beta chain was seen only a few times. This entry is derived from a study of blood T cell repertoires in COVID-19. About the study: Spain, Italy and the United States supplied samples that represented acute and convalescent COVID-19. In each case, the material was cDNA or gDNA derived from T cells, B-cell-depleted T cells, or PBMCs.

Trimming stripped 3 bases from V and 8 bases from J, with 8 bases between. The CDR3 has 12 amino acids. The germline CDR1 and CDR2 sequences are SGHNT and YENEEA. Original processing methods: Amplified reference gene primers provided the basis for estimating nucleated cell counts. Profiled with immunoSEQ multiplex PCR; TCRdb holds only in-frame clones, not every one. The V and J calls and clone size were taken over from that table, and D and trimming were inferred from the DNA. The repertoire holds fewer than 200,000 clones, with about 85% as singletons. The genes are TRBV11-3 and TRBJ2-1; D ambiguous. Material: peripheral blood. This clonotype originated in a woman aged 80 or over with acute or convalescent COVID-19. The CDR3 is CASSFGLDEQFF. The CDR3 DNA follows: TGTGCCAGCAGCTTTGGGCTCGATGAGCAGTTCTTC.